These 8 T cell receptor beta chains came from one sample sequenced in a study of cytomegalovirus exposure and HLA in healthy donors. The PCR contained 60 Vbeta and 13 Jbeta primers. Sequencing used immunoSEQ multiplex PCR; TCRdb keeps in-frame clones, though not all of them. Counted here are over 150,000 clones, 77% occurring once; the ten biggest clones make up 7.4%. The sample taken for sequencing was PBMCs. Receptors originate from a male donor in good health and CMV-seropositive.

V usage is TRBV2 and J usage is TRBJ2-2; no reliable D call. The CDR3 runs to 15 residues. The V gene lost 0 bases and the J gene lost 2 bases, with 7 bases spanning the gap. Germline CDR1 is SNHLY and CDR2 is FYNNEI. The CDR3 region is CASSEALDNTGELFF. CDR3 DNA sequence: TGTGCCAGCAGTGAAGCCTTAGATAACACCGGGGAGCTGTTTTTT.

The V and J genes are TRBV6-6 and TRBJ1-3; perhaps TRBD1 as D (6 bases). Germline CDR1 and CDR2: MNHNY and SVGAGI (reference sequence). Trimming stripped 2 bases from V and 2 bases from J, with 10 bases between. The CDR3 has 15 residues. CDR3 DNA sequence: TGTGCCAGCAGTTACCTCGGGACAACTGGAAACACCATATATTTT. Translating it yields CASSYLGTTGNTIYF.

CDR3 in DNA: TGCGCCAGCAGCACGTCAAGCGGTGGGACCCAGTACTTC. It translates to CASSTSSGGTQYF. The V and J genes are TRBV4-3 and TRBJ2-5; D perhaps matches TRBD2 (5 bases). CDR1 and CDR2 from the germline V gene are LGHNA and YSLEER. This CDR3 is built from 13 residues. V was pared by 5 bases and J by 7 bases, with 14 bases between.

The CDR3 bases are TGTGCCAGCAGTGATTGGCCAGATACGCAGTATTTT. It specifies CASSDWPDTQYF. The V gene is TRBV6-6, the J gene TRBJ2-3; D is undetermined. Germline lookup yields CDR1 MNHNY and CDR2 SVGAGI (reference sequence). The length of the CDR3 is 12 residues. V was pared by 5 bases and J by 4 bases, with 7 bases between.

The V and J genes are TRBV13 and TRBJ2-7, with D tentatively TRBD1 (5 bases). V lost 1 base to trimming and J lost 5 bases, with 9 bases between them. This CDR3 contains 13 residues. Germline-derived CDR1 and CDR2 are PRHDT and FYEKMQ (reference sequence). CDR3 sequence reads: CASSLAGYDEQYF. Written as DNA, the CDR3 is TGTGCCAGCAGCTTAGCAGGGTACGACGAGCAGTACTTC.

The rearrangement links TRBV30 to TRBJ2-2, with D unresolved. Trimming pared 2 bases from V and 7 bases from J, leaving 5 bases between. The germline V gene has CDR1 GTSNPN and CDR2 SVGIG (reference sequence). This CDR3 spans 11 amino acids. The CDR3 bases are TGTGCCTGGAGTCTAGGCGGGGAGCTGTTTTTT. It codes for CAWSLGGELFF.

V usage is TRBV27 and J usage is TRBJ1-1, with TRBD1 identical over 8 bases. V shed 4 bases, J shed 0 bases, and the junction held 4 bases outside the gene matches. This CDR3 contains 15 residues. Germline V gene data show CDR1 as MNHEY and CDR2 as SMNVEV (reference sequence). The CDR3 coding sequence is TGTGCCAGCAGTTCCCAGGGGGCGTTGAACACTGAAGCTTTCTTT. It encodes CASSSQGALNTEAFF.

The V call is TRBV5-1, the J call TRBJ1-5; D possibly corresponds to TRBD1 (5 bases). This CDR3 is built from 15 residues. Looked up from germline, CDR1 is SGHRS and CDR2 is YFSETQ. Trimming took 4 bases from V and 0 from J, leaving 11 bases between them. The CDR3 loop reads CASSLVGGSNQPQHF. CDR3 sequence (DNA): TGCGCCAGCAGCCTTGTCGGGGGTAGCAATCAGCCCCAGCATTTT.